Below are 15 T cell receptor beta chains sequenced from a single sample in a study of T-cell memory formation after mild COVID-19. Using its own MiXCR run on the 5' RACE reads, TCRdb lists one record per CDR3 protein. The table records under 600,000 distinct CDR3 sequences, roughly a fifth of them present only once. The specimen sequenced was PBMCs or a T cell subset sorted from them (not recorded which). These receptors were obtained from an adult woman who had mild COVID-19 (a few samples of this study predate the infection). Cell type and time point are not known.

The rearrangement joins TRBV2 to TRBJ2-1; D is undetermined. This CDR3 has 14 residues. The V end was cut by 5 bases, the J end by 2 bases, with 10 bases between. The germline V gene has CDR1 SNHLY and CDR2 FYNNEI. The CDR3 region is CASSRSEAYNEQFF. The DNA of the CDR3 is TGTGCCAGCAGTCGCTCCGAGGCCTACAATGAGCAGTTCTTC.

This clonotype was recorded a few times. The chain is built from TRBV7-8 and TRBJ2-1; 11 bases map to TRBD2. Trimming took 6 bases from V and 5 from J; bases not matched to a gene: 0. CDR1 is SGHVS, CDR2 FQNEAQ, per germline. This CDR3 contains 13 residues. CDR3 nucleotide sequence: TGTGCCAGCAGTAGCGGGAGGGACAATGAGCAGTTCTTC. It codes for CASSSGRDNEQFF.

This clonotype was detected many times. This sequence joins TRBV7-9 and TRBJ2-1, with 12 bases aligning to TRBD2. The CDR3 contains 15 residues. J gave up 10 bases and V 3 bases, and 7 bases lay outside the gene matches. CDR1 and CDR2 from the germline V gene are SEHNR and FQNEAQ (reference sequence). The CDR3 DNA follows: TGTGCCAGCAGCTTCCCGACTAGCGGGAGTGAGGAGCAGTTCTTC. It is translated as CASSFPTSGSEEQFF. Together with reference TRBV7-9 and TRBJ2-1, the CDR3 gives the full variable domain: DTGVSQNPRHKITKRGQNVTFRCDPISEHNRLYWYRQTLGQGPEFLTYFQNEAQLEKSRLLSDRFSAERPKGSFSTLEIQRTEQGDSAMYLCASSFPTSGSEEQFFGPGTRLTVL.

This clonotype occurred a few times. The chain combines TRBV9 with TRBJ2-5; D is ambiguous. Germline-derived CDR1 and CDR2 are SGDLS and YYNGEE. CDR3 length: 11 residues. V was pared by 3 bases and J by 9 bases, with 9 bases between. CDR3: CASSGSASQYF. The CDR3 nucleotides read TGTGCCAGCAGCGGAAGTGCCTCCCAGTACTTC.

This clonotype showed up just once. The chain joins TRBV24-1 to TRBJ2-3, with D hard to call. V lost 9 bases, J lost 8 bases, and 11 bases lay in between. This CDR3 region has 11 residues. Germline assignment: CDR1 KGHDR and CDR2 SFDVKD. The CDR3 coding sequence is TGTGCCACCTATTCATTGGGTACGCAGTATTTT. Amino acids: CATYSLGTQYF.

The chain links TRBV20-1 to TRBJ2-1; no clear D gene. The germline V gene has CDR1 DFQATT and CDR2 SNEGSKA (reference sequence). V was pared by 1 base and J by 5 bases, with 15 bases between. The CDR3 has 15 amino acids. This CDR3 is CSARAPARRDNEQFF. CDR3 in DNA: TGCAGTGCTAGAGCCCCGGCGCGGCGTGACAATGAGCAGTTCTTC.

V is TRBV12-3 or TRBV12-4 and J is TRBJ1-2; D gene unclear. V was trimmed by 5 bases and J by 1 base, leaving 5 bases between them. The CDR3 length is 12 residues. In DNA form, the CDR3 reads TGTGCCAGCAGTGCGATTAACTATGGCTACACCTTC. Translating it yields CASSAINYGYTF.

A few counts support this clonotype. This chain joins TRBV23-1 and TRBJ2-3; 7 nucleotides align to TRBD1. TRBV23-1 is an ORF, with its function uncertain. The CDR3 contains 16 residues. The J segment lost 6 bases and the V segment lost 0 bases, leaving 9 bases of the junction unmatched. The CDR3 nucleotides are TGCGCCAGCAGTCAATCGTGGGACAGCCAGCACGATACGCAGTATTTT. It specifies CASSQSWDSQHDTQYF.

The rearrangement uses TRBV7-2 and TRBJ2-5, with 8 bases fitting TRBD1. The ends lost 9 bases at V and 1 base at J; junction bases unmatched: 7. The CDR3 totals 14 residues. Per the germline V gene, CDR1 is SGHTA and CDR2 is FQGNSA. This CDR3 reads CASSQGATQETQYF. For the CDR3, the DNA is TGTGCCAGTTCTCAGGGGGCAACCCAAGAGACCCAGTACTTC.

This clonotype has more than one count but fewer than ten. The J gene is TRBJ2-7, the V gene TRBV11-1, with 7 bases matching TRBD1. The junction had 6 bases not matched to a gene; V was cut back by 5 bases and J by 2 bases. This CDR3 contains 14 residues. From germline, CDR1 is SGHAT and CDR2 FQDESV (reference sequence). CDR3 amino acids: CASSKTGPPYEQYF. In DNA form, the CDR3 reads TGTGCCAGCAGCAAGACAGGGCCCCCCTACGAGCAGTACTTC.

The CDR3 spells CASRESGTGGSGYTF. CDR3 bases: TGTGCCAGCAGGGAATCCGGGACAGGGGGCTCTGGCTACACCTTC. The V gene is TRBV6-5, the J gene TRBJ1-2, with 12 positions matching TRBD1. Losses at the gene ends were 6 bases for V and 7 bases for J; bases not matched to a gene: 9. This CDR3 has 15 residues. CDR1 and CDR2 from the germline V gene are MNHEY and SVGAGI.

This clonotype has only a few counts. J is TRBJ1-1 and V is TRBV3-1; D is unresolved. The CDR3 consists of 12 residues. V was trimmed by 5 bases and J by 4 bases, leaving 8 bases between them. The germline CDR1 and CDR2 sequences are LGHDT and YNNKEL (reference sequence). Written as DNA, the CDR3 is TGTGCCAGCAGCATCCGGAGCACTGAAGCTTTCTTT. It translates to CASSIRSTEAFF. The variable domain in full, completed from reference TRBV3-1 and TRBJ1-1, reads DTAVSQTPKYLVTQMGNDKSIKCEQNLGHDTMYWYKQDSKKFLKIMFSYNNKELIINETVPNRFSPKSPDKAHLNLHINSLELGDSAVYFCASSIRSTEAFFGQGTRLTVV.

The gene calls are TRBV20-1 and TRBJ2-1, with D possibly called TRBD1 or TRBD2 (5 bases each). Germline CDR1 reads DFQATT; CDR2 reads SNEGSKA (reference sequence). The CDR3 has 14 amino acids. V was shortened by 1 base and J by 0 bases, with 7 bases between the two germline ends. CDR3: CSARGGASYNEQFF. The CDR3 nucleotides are TGCAGTGCTAGAGGAGGGGCCTCCTACAATGAGCAGTTCTTC.

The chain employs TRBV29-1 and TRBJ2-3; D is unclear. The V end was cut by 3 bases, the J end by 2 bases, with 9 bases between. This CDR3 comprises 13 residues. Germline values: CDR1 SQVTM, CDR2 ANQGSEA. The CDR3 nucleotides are TGCAGCGTTGAGGTGGGGTACACAGATACGCAGTATTTT. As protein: CSVEVGYTDTQYF.

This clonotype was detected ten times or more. The CDR3 reads CASSWGSDNEQFF. The CDR3 DNA sequence: TGTGCCAGCAGTTGGGGGTCCGACAATGAGCAGTTCTTC. V usage is TRBV12-3 or TRBV12-4 and J usage is TRBJ2-1, with D perhaps TRBD1 or TRBD2 (5 bases each). This CDR3 has 13 amino acids. Deletions cut 4 bases from V and 5 bases from J, with 9 bases between.